A single count supports the clone carrying this T cell receptor (beta chain). The antigen is unknown. The CDR3 is 16 amino acids. The germline V and J ends were trimmed by 5 bases and 5 bases, with 19 bases remaining between them. The germline CDR1 and CDR2 sequences are MNHEY and SMNVEV (reference sequence). This entry belongs to a study of T cell responses to AZD1222 COVID-19 vaccine. Background on the study: The analysis combined second doses at about 4 or about 12 weeks.

Study-wide results and caveats: Compared with day 0, the breadth and depth of the Spike-specific TCR repertoire rose significantly after two doses of AZD1222. Spike as a whole was targeted by vaccine-associated CD4 TCRs, dominant at 160-218 and 743-854.

Here immunoSEQ multiplex PCR was the method, and the copy in TCRdb shows in-frame clones only, minus some. This sample has about 87,000 clones, with more than 75% found just once. The TCR originated in an adult in good health. Sequences were derived from peripheral blood, sampled on day 0 of AZD1222 vaccination. The chain employs TRBV27 and TRBJ2-1; perhaps TRBD1 as D (6 bases). CDR3 nucleotide sequence: TGTGCCAGCAGTACCGACAGGCGCTCTTTTAACAATGAGCAGTTCTTC. Its translation is CASSTDRRSFNNEQFF.